This TCR beta chain was captured in a study of blood T cell repertoires in COVID-19. Whole-study context: Researchers got acute and convalescent COVID-19 samples from the United States, Italy and Spain. PBMCs, B-cell-depleted T cells, or T cells provided the cDNA or gDNA that made up the material.

Germline V gives CDR1 MDHEN, CDR2 SYDVKM. There are 16 residues in the CDR3. With 4 bases clipped from V and 2 bases from J, the junction kept 6 bases outside the gene matches. Per the original data handling: Estimation of nucleated cell counts was performed using reference gene primer amplification. Data came from immunoSEQ multiplex PCR; TCRdb stores just in-frame clones and leaves some out. The V and J calls and clone size were taken over from that table, and D and trimming were inferred from the DNA. The data hold tens of thousands of clones, with 80% to 90% observed a single time. The sequencing sample was made of peripheral blood. The chain couples TRBV28 to TRBJ2-7, with 12 bases lining up with TRBD2. The receptor's source is a man in his sixties in a cohort sampled during active COVID-19. The CDR3 here is CASSSLAGGQPYEQYF. The CDR3 DNA is TGTGCCAGCAGTTCCCTAGCGGGGGGGCAGCCCTACGAGCAGTACTTC.